The next 13 T cell receptor beta chains were all read from a single sample in a study of Graves' ophthalmopathy and Graves' hyperthyroidism. Using RNA transcripts, the TCR beta CDR3 regions were amplified. The library came from an HTBI-primed first-round RT-PCR and a second-round multiplex PCR. TCRdb itself ran the multiplex PCR reads through MiXCR, one entry per CDR3 protein. The table has 300,000 to 350,000 distinct CDR3 sequences, roughly a sixth seen once. Source material: peripheral blood. The origin of the receptors is an adult man with Graves' ophthalmopathy.

This clonotype was counted many times. CDR3 DNA sequence: TGTGCCAGCAGTTACGCGGCCGGGGAGCTGTTTTTT. Residues: CASSYAAGELFF. The V call is TRBV6-2 or TRBV6-3, the J call TRBJ2-2; unclear D gene. Germline V gives CDR1 MNHEY, CDR2 SVGEGT. Deletions cut 2 bases from V and 6 bases from J, with 4 bases between. The CDR3 sequence is 12 residues long.

This chain connects TRBV25-1 to TRBJ2-7, with D possibly TRBD1 on 5 matching bases. Germline V gene sequence: CDR1 MGHDK, CDR2 SYGVNS. Trimming took off 6 bases at V and 1 base at J, with 16 bases between the two ends. This CDR3 is built from 15 residues. Written as DNA, the CDR3 is TGTGCCAGCAGCCCGAGTAATAGGGGTTCCTACGAGCAGTACTTC. It yields the protein CASSPSNRGSYEQYF.

This clonotype was counted at least ten times. This chain connects TRBV6-5 to TRBJ2-7; 8 nucleotides line up with TRBD1. From germline, CDR1 is MNHEY and CDR2 SVGAGI. V shed 6 bases and J 3 bases; nucleotides not matched to a gene: 7. The CDR3 has 14 amino acids. The CDR3 protein is CASRMDRVNYEQYF. The CDR3, as DNA: TGTGCCAGCAGGATGGACAGGGTAAACTACGAGCAGTACTTC.

This chain links TRBV7-2 with TRBJ1-2; D not certain. Germline CDR1 SGHTA, CDR2 FQGNSA. CDR3 length equals 14 residues. V was shortened by 2 bases and J by 4 bases, with 11 bases between the two germline ends. CDR3 sequence: CASSLRRVSYGYTF. The DNA of the CDR3 is TGTGCCAGCAGCTTAAGGAGAGTGAGCTATGGCTACACCTTC.

There are many counts of this clonotype. The chain recombines TRBV19 with TRBJ2-7; TRBD2 matches 7 bases. The length of the CDR3 is 16 residues. The trim removed 0 bases at V and 8 bases at J, leaving 13 bases unmatched. Germline assignment: CDR1 LNHDA and CDR2 SQIVND (reference sequence). The DNA of the CDR3 is TGTGCCAGTAGTATAGAACCCGCCGCGGGAGTAACGAAGCAGTACTTC. Its protein is CASSIEPAAGVTKQYF.

On this clonotype itself: A much bigger clone sits one base away, suggesting this may be a read error. Here the CDR3 omits its conserved ending phenylalanine or tryptophan, so a read error is the likely source. The chain joins TRBV7-2 to TRBJ2-5; D is tentatively TRBD1 or TRBD2 (5 bases each). Trimming cost V 3 bases and J 4 bases, with 12 bases left between them. Germline V CDR1 and CDR2: SGHTA, FQGNSA. The CDR3 loop spans 14 amino acids. This chain's CDR3 is CASSFDVRGETQYL. The CDR3 DNA follows: TGTGCCAGCAGCTTTGATGTGAGGGGAGAGACCCAGTACCTC.

At least ten counts were recorded for this clonotype. This chain links TRBV12-3 or TRBV12-4 with TRBJ1-1; D not certain. V was cut by 7 bases and J by 0 bases, with 12 bases left in between. The CDR3 length is 14 residues. CDR3 in amino acids: CASTNPAMNTEAFF. The CDR3 DNA sequence: TGTGCCAGCACCAATCCAGCGATGAACACTGAAGCTTTCTTT.

This clonotype was recorded at least ten times. The rearrangement links TRBV12-3 or TRBV12-4 to TRBJ2-1, with 12 bases identical to TRBD2. There are 18 residues in the CDR3. V trimming: 5 bases; J trimming: 5 bases; junction bases outside the gene matches: 13. CDR3: CASSPKLAGGPRHNEQFF. The CDR3 DNA follows: TGTGCCAGCAGTCCCAAGCTAGCGGGGGGGCCTCGTCACAATGAGCAGTTCTTC.

This clonotype was seen repeatedly, ten times or more. The chain links TRBV6-1 to TRBJ1-2, with D perhaps matching TRBD1 (6 bases). Germline V gene data show CDR1 as MNHNS and CDR2 as SASEGT. The V and J ends lost 6 bases and 4 bases respectively, with 18 bases between them. CDR3 size: 15 residues. The CDR3 region has the DNA TGTGCCAGCAGGCCCGTCCCCGGGGACACCTATGGCTACACCTTC. This sequence encodes CASRPVPGDTYGYTF.

The rearrangement uses TRBV27 and TRBJ1-5; 7 bases line up with TRBD1. Germline assignment: CDR1 MNHEY and CDR2 SMNVEV (reference sequence). The CDR3 loop spans 16 amino acids. The trim removed 3 bases at V and 4 bases at J, leaving 9 bases unmatched. Here the CDR3 reads CASSFGQGGANQPQHF. The CDR3 DNA follows: TGTGCCAGCAGTTTCGGGCAGGGGGGCGCGAATCAGCCCCAGCATTTT.

This clonotype was detected ten times or more. The J gene is TRBJ2-7, the V gene TRBV2, with TRBD2 matching over 10 bases. V lost 9 bases to trimming and J lost 5 bases; unmatched junction nucleotides: 19. CDR3 length equals 17 residues. Germline V lookup: CDR1 SNHLY, CDR2 FYNNEI. The CDR3 is CASGTWSTSGIINEQYF. The CDR3, as DNA: TGTGCCAGTGGAACCTGGAGCACTAGCGGGATAATCAACGAGCAGTACTTC. The full variable domain, its missing parts supplied by reference TRBV2 and TRBJ2-7, is EPEVTQTPSHQVTQMGQEVILRCVPISNHLYFYWYRQILGQKVEFLVSFYNNEISEKSEIFDDQFSVERPDGSNFTLKIRSTKLEDSAMYFCASGTWSTSGIINEQYFGPGTRLTVT.

This chain uses TRBV24-1 with TRBJ1-5; 8 bases are shared with TRBD1. This CDR3 comprises 13 residues. CDR1 KGHDR and CDR2 SFDVKD come from the germline V gene. V was pared by 2 bases and J by 8 bases, with 1 base of the junction left unmatched. In DNA, the CDR3 is TGTGCCACCAGTGATTCAGGGGGCAAGCCCCAGCATTTT. Translation gives CATSDSGGKPQHF.

This clonotype was picked up one time. The junction and the germline gene differ at one end; a read error may be behind it. Here the CDR3 reads CASRFEGDEQYF. The CDR3 region has the DNA TGTGCCAGCCGTTTCGAGGGGGACGAGCAGTACTTC. This chain links TRBV12-3 or TRBV12-4 with TRBJ2-7, with a weak D call TRBD1 (6 bases). The CDR3 consists of 12 residues.